This T cell receptor beta chain was sequenced during a study of CD4+ T cells in melanoma. Broader study findings: In melanoma, neoantigen-specific CD4+ T cells reportedly differed in differentiation state. CD8+ T cell, macrophage and B cell function reportedly correlated with neoantigen-specific CD4+ T cells.

TCRdb keeps only in-frame clones here, not all; method: immunoSEQ multiplex PCR. Of fewer than 20,000 clones in the sample, 83% were seen once. Germline CDR1 LNHDA, CDR2 SQIVND (reference sequence). The V gene lost 6 bases and the J gene lost 7 bases, with 15 bases spanning the gap. This CDR3 spans 14 amino acids. Comment on this clone: Its antigen remains unknown.

This rearrangement joins TRBV19 to TRBJ2-2, with D unclear. The TCR comes from a human donor with melanoma. Material for sequencing was cells from a culture (not recorded whether cultured in vitro). CDR3 sequence reads: CASRWVGASGELFF. The CDR3 DNA sequence: TGTGCCAGTAGATGGGTAGGTGCGAGCGGGGAGCTGTTTTTT.